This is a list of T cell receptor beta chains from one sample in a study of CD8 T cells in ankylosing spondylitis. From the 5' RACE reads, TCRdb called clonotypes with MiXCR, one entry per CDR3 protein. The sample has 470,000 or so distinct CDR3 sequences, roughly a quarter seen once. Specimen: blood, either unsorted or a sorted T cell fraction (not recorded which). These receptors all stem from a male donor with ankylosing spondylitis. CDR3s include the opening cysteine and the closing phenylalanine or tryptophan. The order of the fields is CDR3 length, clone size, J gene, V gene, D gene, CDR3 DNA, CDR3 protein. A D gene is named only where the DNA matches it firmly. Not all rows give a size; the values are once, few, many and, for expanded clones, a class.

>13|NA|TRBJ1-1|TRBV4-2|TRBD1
TGTGCCAGCAGCCGGACAGGGCAGAGGGAAGCTTTCTTT
CASSRTGQREAFF
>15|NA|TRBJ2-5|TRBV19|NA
TGTGCCAGTAGCGTCCAAGGGGCGTCAGGAGAGACCCAGTACTTC
CASSVQGASGETQYF
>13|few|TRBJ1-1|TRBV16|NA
TGTGCCAGCAGCCAAGGACACTTCACTGAAGCTTTCTTT
CASSQGHFTEAFF
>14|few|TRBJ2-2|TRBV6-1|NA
TGTGCCAGCGGCAGGGGGGTGAACACCGGGGAGCTGTTTTTT
CASGRGVNTGELFF
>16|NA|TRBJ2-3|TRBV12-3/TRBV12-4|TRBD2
TGTGCCAGCAGTTTTTTAGCGGGGAACCCCACAGATACGCAGTATTTT
CASSFLAGNPTDTQYF
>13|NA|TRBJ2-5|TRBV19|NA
TGTGCCAGTAGTATTTCCAGGGAAGAGACCCAGTACTTC
CASSISREETQYF
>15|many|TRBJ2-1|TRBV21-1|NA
TGTGCCAGCAGCACCCTGCAGGGGTCCTACAATGAGCAGTTCTTC
CASSTLQGSYNEQFF
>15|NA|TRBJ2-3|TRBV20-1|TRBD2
TGCAGTGCTCGCCGACTAGCGGGAGGCGGGGATACGCAGTATTTT
CSARRLAGGGDTQYF
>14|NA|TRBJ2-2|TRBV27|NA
TGTGCCAGCACTTCCCATTCGGGCTCCGGGGAGCTGTTTTTT
CASTSHSGSGELFF
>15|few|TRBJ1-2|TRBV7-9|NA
TGTGCCAGCAGCACCAAGCCCGGGCCATCGGGAGGCTACACCTTC
CASSTKPGPSGGYTF
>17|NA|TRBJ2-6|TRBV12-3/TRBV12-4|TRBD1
TGTGCCAGCAGGATTACAGGGGTATTCTCTGGGGCCAACGTCCTGACTTTC
CASRITGVFSGANVLTF
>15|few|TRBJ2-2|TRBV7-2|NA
TGTGCCAGCAGCTCACCGACGGCGACACCCGGGGAGCTGTTTTTT
CASSSPTATPGELFF
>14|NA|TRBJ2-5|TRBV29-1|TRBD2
TGCAGCGTTGGACTAGCGTTAAGGGTAGCGACCCAGTACTTC
CSVGLALRVATQYF
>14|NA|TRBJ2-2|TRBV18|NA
TGTGCCAGCTCACCACCATCCGGCGCCGGGGAGCTGTTTTTT
CASSPPSGAGELFF
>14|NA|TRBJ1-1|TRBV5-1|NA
TGCGCCAGCAGCTTGATGCAGGGAAACACTGAAGCTTTCTTT
CASSLMQGNTEAFF
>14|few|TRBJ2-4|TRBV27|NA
TGTGCCAGCAGTAACCGGGACACCAAAAACATTCAGTACTTC
CASSNRDTKNIQYF
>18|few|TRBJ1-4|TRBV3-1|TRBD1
TGTGCCAGCAGCCAAGCTAGTGACAGGGCCGCAAGGAATGAAAAACTGTTTTTT
CASSQASDRAARNEKLFF
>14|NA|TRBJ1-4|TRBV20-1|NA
TGCAGTGCTCCACAGGGAGGGGCAGGAGAAAAACTGTTTTTT
CSAPQGGAGEKLFF
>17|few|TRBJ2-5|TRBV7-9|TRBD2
TGTGCCAGCAGCTTTGGGACTAGCGCCTTTGGGGGAGAGACCCAGTACTTC
CASSFGTSAFGGETQYF
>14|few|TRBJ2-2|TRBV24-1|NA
TGTGCCACCAGTGGCTGGCGGGACACCGGGGAGCTGTTTTTT
CATSGWRDTGELFF
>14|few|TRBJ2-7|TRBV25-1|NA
TGTGCCAGCAGTGAATCGACAGGTTCCTACGAGCAGTACTTC
CASSESTGSYEQYF
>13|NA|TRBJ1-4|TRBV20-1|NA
TGCAGTGCTTTACCTGCAACTAATGAAAAACTGTTTTTT
CSALPATNEKLFF
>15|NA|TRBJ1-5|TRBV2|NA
TGTGCCAGCAGCCCGAACCGGGGGAACAATCAGCCCCAGCATTTT
CASSPNRGNNQPQHF
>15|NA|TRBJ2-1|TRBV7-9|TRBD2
TGTGCCAGCAGCCCCCGTGCTAGCGGGAACAATGAGCAGTTCTTC
CASSPRASGNNEQFF
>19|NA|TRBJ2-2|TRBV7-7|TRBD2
TGTGCCAGCAGCCCTATCAACCTAGGGTTAGCGGGAATAAACGGGGAGCTGTTTTTT
CASSPINLGLAGINGELFF
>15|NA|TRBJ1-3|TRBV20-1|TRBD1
TGCAGTGCTAGGGCAACAGGGGGCGGTGGAAACACCATATATTTT
CSARATGGGGNTIYF
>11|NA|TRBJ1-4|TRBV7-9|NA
TGTGCCAGCGGAGGAAATGAAAAACTGTTTTTT
CASGGNEKLFF
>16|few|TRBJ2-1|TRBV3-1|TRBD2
TGTGCCAGCAGCCAAGTTGGCGGGAGGGGTGGCAATGAGCAGTTCTTC
CASSQVGGRGGNEQFF
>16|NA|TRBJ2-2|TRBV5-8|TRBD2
TGTGCCAGCACCAGAGGACTAGCGGGAGGGGACGGGGAGCTGTTTTTT
CASTRGLAGGDGELFF
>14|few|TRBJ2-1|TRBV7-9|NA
TGTGCCAGCAGCCGTAGGGACTTCTACAATGAGCAGTTCTTC
CASSRRDFYNEQFF
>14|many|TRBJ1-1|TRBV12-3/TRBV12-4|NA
TGTGCCAGCAGTTTAACAGTGTTGAACACTGAAGCTTTCTTT
CASSLTVLNTEAFF
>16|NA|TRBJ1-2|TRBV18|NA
TGTGCCAGCTCACCCCTGGACAGTCCAGCTAACTATGGCTACACCTTC
CASSPLDSPANYGYTF
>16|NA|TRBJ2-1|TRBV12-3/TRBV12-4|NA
TGTGCCAGCAGTTCCTTAACGGGGGCGCCCTACAATGAGCAGTTCTTC
CASSSLTGAPYNEQFF
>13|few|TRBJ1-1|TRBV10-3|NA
TGTGCCATGAGGCCGAGGGGGGACACTGAAGCTTTCTTT
CAMRPRGDTEAFF
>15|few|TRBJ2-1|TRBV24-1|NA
TGTGCCACCAGTGACCGGGACAAAGTAGGGACTGAGCAGTTCTTC
CATSDRDKVGTEQFF
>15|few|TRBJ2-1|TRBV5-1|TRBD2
TGCGCCAGCAGCTCAACTAGCGGGAGTTCGAATGAGCAGTTCTTC
CASSSTSGSSNEQFF
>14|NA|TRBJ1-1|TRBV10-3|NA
TGTGCCATCAGTGCCGGGACGCAGAACACTGAAGCTTTCTTT
CAISAGTQNTEAFF
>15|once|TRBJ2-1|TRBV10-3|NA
TGTGCCATCAGTGAGCAGGGGACCCGGCAGGTTGAGCAGTTCTTC
CAISEQGTRQVEQFF
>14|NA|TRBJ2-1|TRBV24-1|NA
TGTGCCACCAGTGATTACCCCGGGACCCGGGAGCAGTTCTTC
CATSDYPGTREQFF
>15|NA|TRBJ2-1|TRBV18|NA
TGTGCCAGCTCACCCCGGCCAGGGCGGGACAATGAGCAGTTCTTC
CASSPRPGRDNEQFF
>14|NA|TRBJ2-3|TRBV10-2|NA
TGCGCCGCGGTTGGATCCCCGGGGGCAGATACGCAGTATTTT
CAAVGSPGADTQYF
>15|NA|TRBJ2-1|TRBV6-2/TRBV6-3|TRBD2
TGTGCCAGCAGCTTCAAGCGGGAGGGTCACAATGAGCAGTTCTTC
CASSFKREGHNEQFF